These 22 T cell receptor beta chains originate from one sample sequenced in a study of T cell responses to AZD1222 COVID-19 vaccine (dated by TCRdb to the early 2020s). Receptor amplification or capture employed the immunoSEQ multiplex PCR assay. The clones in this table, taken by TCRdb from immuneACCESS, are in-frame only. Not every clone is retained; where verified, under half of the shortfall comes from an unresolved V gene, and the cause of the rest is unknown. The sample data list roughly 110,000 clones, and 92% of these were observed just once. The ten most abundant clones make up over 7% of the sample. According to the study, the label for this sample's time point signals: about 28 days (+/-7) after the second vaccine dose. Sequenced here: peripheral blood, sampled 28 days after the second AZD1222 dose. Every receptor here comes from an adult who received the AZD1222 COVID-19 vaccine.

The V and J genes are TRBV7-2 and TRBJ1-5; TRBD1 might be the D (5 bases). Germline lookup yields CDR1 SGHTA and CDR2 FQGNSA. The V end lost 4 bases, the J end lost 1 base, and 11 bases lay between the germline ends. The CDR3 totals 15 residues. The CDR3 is CASSWDRPSNQPQHF. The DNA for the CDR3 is TGTGCCAGCAGCTGGGACCGCCCGAGCAATCAGCCCCAGCATTTT.

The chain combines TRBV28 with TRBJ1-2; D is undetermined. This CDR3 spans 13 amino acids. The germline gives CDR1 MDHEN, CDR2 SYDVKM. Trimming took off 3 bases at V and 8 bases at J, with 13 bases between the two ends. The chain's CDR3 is CASSLIPYKGYTF. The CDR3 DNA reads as TGTGCCAGCAGTTTGATCCCCTATAAGGGCTACACCTTC.

CDR3 region: CASSFGTAHEKLFF. CDR3 nucleotide sequence: TGTGCCAGCAGCTTCGGGACAGCCCATGAAAAACTGTTTTTT. This chain joins TRBV5-8 and TRBJ1-4, with 7 bases fitting TRBD1. The CDR3 totals 14 residues. J was trimmed by 6 bases and V by 2 bases; bases with no gene match: 4. Germline CDR1 and CDR2: SGHTS and YDEGEE. The full variable domain, completed using reference TRBV5-8 and TRBJ1-4, is EAGVTQSPTHLIKTRGQQATLRCSPISGHTSVYWYQQALGLGLQFLLWYDEGEERNRGNFPPRFSGRQFPNYSSELNVNALELEDSALYLCASSFGTAHEKLFFGSGTQLSVL.

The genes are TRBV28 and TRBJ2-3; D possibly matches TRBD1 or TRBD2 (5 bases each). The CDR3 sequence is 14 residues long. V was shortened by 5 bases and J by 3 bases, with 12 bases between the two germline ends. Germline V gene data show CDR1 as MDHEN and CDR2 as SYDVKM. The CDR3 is CASSPGTTTDTQYF. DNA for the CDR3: TGTGCCAGCAGTCCTGGGACCACGACAGATACGCAGTATTTT.

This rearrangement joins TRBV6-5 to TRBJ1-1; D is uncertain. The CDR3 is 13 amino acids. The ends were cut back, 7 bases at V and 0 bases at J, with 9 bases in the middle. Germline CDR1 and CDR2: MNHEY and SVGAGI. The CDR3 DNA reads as TGTGCCAGCACTCGGGAAATGAACACTGAAGCTTTCTTT. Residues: CASTREMNTEAFF.

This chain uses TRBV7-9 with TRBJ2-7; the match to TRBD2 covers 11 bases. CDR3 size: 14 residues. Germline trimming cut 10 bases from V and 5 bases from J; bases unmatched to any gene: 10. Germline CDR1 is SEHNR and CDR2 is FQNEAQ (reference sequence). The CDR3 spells CATNLAGGMDEQYF. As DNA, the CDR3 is TGTGCCACGAACTTAGCGGGGGGGATGGACGAGCAGTACTTC.

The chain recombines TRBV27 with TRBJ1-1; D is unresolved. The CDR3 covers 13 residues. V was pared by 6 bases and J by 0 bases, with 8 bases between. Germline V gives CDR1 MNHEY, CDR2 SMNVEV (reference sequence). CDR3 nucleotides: TGTGCCAGCAGATCCTATCTGAACACTGAAGCTTTCTTT. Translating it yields CASRSYLNTEAFF.

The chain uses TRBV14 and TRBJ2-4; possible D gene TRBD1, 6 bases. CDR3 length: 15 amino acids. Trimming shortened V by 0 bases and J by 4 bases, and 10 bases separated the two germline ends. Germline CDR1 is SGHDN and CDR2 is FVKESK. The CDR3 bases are TGTGCCAGCAGCCAAGAATGGGACAATAAAAACATTCAGTACTTC. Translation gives CASSQEWDNKNIQYF.

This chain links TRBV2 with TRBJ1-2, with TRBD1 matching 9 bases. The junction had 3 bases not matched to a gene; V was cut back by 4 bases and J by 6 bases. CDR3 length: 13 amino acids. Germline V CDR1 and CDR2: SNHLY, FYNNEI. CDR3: CASSARTGDGYTF. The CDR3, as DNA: TGTGCCAGCAGTGCTAGGACAGGGGATGGCTACACCTTC. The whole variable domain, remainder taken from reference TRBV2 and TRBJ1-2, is EPEVTQTPSHQVTQMGQEVILRCVPISNHLYFYWYRQILGQKVEFLVSFYNNEISEKSEIFDDQFSVERPDGSNFTLKIRSTKLEDSAMYFCASSARTGDGYTFGSGTRLTVV.

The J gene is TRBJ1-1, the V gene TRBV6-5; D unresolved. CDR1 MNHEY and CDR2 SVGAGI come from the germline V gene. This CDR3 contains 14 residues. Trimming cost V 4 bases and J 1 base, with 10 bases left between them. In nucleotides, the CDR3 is TGTGCCAGCAGTTTGTACGGAACGAACACTGAAGCTTTCTTT. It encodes CASSLYGTNTEAFF.

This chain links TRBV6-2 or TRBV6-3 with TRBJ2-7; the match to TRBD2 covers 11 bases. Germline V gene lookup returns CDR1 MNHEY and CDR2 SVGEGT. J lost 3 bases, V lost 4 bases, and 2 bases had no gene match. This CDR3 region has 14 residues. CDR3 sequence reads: CASSLLAGVYEQYF. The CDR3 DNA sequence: TGTGCCAGCAGTTTACTAGCGGGAGTCTACGAGCAGTACTTC.

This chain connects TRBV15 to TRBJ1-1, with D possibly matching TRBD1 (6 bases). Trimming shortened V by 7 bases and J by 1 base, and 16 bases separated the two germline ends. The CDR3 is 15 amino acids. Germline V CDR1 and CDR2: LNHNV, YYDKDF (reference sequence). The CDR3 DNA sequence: TGTGCCACCACAACTTCGGGACACAGGAACACTGAAGCTTTCTTT. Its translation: CATTTSGHRNTEAFF. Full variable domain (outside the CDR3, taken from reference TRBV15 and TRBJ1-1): DAMVIQNPRYQVTQFGKPVTLSCSQTLNHNVMYWYQQKSSQAPKLLFHYYDKDFNNEADTPDNFQSRRPNTSFCFLDIRSPGLGDTAMYLCATTTSGHRNTEAFFGQGTRLTVV.

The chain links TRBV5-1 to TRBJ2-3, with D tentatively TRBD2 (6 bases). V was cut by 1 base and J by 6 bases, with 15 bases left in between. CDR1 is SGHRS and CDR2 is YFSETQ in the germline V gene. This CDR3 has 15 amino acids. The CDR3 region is CASSLTLGTADTQYF. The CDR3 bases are TGCGCCAGCAGCTTGACCTTAGGGACTGCGGATACGCAGTATTTT.

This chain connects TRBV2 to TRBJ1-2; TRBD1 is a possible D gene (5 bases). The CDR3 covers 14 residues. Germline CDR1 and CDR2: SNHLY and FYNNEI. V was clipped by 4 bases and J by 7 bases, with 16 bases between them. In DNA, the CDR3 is TGTGCCAGCAGTGTAGGAGGGGAAGTCTCTGGCTACACCTTC. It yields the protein CASSVGGEVSGYTF.

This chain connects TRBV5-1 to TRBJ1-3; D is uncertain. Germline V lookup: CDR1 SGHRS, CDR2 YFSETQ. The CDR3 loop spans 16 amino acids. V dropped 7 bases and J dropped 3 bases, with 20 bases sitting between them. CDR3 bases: TGCGCCAGCTCGGTCGGGGTCCGAGGGTTTGGAAACACCATATATTTT. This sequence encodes CASSVGVRGFGNTIYF.

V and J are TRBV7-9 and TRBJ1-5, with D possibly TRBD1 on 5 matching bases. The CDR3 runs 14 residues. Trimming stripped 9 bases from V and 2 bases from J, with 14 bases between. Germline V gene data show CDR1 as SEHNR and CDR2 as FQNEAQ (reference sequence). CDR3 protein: CASQGHGGNQPQHF. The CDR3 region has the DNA TGTGCCAGTCAGGGCCATGGAGGCAATCAGCCCCAGCATTTT.

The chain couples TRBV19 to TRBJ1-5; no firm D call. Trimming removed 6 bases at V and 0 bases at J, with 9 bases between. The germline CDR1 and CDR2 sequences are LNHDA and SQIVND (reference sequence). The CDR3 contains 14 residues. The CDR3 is CASRKQNSNQPQHF. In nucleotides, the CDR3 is TGTGCCAGTAGGAAGCAGAATAGCAATCAGCCCCAGCATTTT.

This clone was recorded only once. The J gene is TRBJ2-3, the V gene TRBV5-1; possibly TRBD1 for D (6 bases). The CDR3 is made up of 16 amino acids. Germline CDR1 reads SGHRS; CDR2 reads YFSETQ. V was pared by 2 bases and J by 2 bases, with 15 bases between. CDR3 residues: CASSLGTVGATDTQYF. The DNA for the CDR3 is TGCGCCAGCAGCTTAGGTACCGTGGGGGCCACAGATACGCAGTATTTT.

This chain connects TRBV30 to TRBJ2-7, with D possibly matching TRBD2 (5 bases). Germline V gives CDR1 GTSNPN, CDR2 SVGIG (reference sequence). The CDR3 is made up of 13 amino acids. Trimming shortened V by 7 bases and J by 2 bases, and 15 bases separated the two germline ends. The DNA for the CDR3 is TGTGCCTCCCGATCCGGGATAACCTACGAGCAGTACTTC. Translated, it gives CASRSGITYEQYF.

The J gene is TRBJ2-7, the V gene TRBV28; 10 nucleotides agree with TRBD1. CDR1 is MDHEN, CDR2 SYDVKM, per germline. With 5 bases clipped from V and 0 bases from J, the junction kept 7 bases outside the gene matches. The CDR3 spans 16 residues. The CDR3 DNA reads TGTGCCAGCAGTCACCGGACAGGGGGAAGCTCCTACGAGCAGTACTTC. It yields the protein CASSHRTGGSSYEQYF.

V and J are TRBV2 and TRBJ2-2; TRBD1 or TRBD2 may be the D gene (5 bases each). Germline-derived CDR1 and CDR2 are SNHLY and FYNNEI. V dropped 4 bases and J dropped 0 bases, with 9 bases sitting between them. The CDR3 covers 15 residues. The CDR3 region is CASSAWGSNTGELFF. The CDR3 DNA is TGTGCCAGCAGTGCTTGGGGGTCGAACACCGGGGAGCTGTTTTTT.

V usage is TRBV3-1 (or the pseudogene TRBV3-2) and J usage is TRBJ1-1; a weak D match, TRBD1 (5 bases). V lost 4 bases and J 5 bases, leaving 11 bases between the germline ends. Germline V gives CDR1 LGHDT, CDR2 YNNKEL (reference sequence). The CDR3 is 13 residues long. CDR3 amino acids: CASSPSGGTEAFF. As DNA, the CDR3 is TGTGCCAGCAGCCCCTCCGGGGGAACTGAAGCTTTCTTT.